The 11 T cell receptor beta chains below all came from one sample that was sequenced in a study of identical twins. One entry per CDR3 protein, called by TCRdb with MiXCR from the 5' RACE reads. The table has 600,000 to 800,000 distinct CDR3 sequences, 21% seen once. These same data were also listed under a study on T cells expressing NK-cell markers.

Sequencing used PBMCs. Receptors originate from a woman in her late teens or twenties in good health.

This clonotype was picked up a small number of times. The V gene is TRBV12-3 or TRBV12-4, the J gene TRBJ2-7, with 7 nucleotides matching TRBD1. The junction had 6 bases not matched to a gene; V was cut back by 2 bases and J by 5 bases. The CDR3 loop spans 14 amino acids. The CDR3: CASSLKTGPHEQYF. The CDR3 DNA reads as TGTGCCAGCAGTTTAAAGACAGGGCCCCACGAGCAGTACTTC.

This clonotype was detected only a few times. The chain has TRBV4-1 and TRBJ2-7; 8 nucleotides agree with TRBD1. J lost 0 bases, V lost 0 bases, and 4 bases had no gene match. The CDR3 totals 16 residues. The germline V gene encodes CDR1 MGHRA and CDR2 YSYEKL. In nucleotides, the CDR3 is TGCGCCAGCAGCCAAGAGGACAGGGCAAGCTCCTACGAGCAGTACTTC. It translates to CASSQEDRASSYEQYF.

This clonotype was found a few times. V gene TRBV3-1 combines with J gene TRBJ1-2; no reliable D call. Germline V lookup: CDR1 LGHDT, CDR2 YNNKEL (reference sequence). The V end was cut by 6 bases, the J end by 6 bases, with 8 bases between. The CDR3 is 11 residues long. The CDR3 sequence: CASSRRDGYTF. CDR3 sequence (DNA): TGTGCCAGCAGTCGGAGGGATGGCTACACCTTC.

This clonotype came up many times. The chain links TRBV18 to TRBJ1-1; TRBD1 is a possible D gene (6 bases). This CDR3 has 15 amino acids. The germline V and J ends were trimmed by 0 bases and 2 bases, with 10 bases remaining between them. CDR1 and CDR2 (germline): KGHSH, LQKENI. CDR3 sequence (DNA): TGTGCCAGCTCACCACCGTACAGGGCAAACACTGAAGCTTTCTTT. It codes for CASSPPYRANTEAFF.

This sequence joins TRBV6-5 and TRBJ2-7; the D call may be TRBD1 or TRBD2 (5 bases each). CDR1 and CDR2 from the germline V gene are MNHEY and SVGAGI. The V end was cut by 0 bases, the J end by 2 bases, with 11 bases between. CDR3 length equals 15 residues. In DNA, the CDR3 is TGTGCCAGCAGTTACTCGGGACCCCGGGCCTACGAGCAGTACTTC. Translated, it gives CASSYSGPRAYEQYF.

The chain recombines TRBV5-1 with TRBJ2-5, with D tentatively TRBD2 (5 bases). Looked up from germline, CDR1 is SGHRS and CDR2 is YFSETQ. There are 13 residues in the CDR3. V dropped 3 bases and J dropped 4 bases, with 10 bases sitting between them. As DNA, the CDR3 is TGCGCCAGCAGCTCGGGGATGAGAGAGACCCAGTACTTC. Encoded protein: CASSSGMRETQYF.

This chain uses TRBV7-9 with TRBJ2-7, with D hard to call. This CDR3 has 14 amino acids. V lost 1 base and J lost 1, with 8 bases in between. Germline CDR1 and CDR2: SEHNR and FQNEAQ (reference sequence). The CDR3 DNA reads TGTGCCAGCAGCTTAGTAATGGTGTCCTACGAGCAGTACTTC. This encodes CASSLVMVSYEQYF. The complete variable domain, with remaining parts taken from reference TRBV7-9 and TRBJ2-7, reads DTGVSQNPRHKITKRGQNVTFRCDPISEHNRLYWYRQTLGQGPEFLTYFQNEAQLEKSRLLSDRFSAERPKGSFSTLEIQRTEQGDSAMYLCASSLVMVSYEQYFGPGTRLTVT.

In this sample, this clonotype turned up a few times. The CDR3 protein is CASSLGTSGSRDTQYF. In DNA form, the CDR3 reads TGTGCCAGCAGTTTAGGGACTAGCGGGAGTAGAGATACGCAGTATTTT. The rearrangement joins TRBV12-3 or TRBV12-4 to TRBJ2-3; the match to TRBD2 covers 13 bases. CDR3 size: 16 residues. Trimming took 1 base from V and 5 from J; bases not matched to a gene: 3.

A note on this clonotype: A read error may produce the germline difference seen at one junction end. The V and J genes are TRBV7-2 and TRBJ2-3; D call uncertain. The CDR3 contains 13 residues. Germline V CDR1 and CDR2: SGHTA, FQGNSA. CDR3 sequence reads: CASSFASKDTQYF. In nucleotides, the CDR3 is TGTGCCAGCAGCTTTGCGAGCAAAGATACGCAGTATTTT.

This clonotype was counted between two and nine times. The gene calls are TRBV29-1 and TRBJ2-3, with 8 bases matching TRBD2. Germline assignment: CDR1 SQVTM and CDR2 ANQGSEA. The CDR3 sequence is 14 residues long. V gave up 4 bases and J gave up 0 bases; unmatched junction bases: 3. The CDR3 loop reads CSVAGGLSTDTQYF. CDR3 nucleotide sequence: TGCAGCGTTGCGGGGGGGTTAAGCACAGATACGCAGTATTTT.

The chain employs TRBV5-1 and TRBJ1-1; possibly TRBD1 for D (6 bases). Germline V lookup: CDR1 SGHRS, CDR2 YFSETQ. This CDR3 comprises 11 residues. The V and J ends lost 5 bases and 12 bases respectively, with 14 bases between them. Written as DNA, the CDR3 is TGCGCCAGCAGTTCACAGGGTGGGACTTTCTTT. Protein sequence: CASSSQGGTFF.